The entry that follows covers one TCR beta chain sequence. What this receptor recognizes is not known. One base away there is no much larger clone; base qualities are not given. The data were obtained in a study of cytomegalovirus exposure and HLA in healthy donors (dated by TCRdb to the late 2010s). In the study overall: An earlier analysis of roughly 630 of the donors reported 250 to 300 Gb of sequence data and 117 million unique TCR beta sequences from approximately 180 million T cells. About 330 gigabases of sequencing data and roughly 80 million unique TCR sequences made up an early release that covered about 640 HLA-typed donors. Among the roughly 410 genotyped donors, around 79% belonged to the genetic ancestry cluster associated with self-reported Caucasian donors. The aim of the study was to test whether cataloging public T cell receptors could identify signatures of past pathogen exposure. The study used immunosequencing to profile the T cell repertoires of 666 subjects and linked those repertoires to cytomegalovirus serostatus. Along with the roughly 700-subject first cohort, a separate validation cohort of over a hundred different subjects was used. To predict cytomegalovirus infection status, the study combined high-throughput TCR immunosequencing, statistical association of individual TCRs with disease status, and machine learning. To study patterns of TCR occurrence, a later analysis re-analyzed previously published TCR beta repertoires from 700 or so donors and added high-resolution HLA genotyping. Rather than drawing on any new phenotypic data, the later analysis identified candidate immune exposures from TCR beta sequences and the way those sequences occurred across donors. An earlier analysis of a few hundred of the donors applied high-throughput TCR beta sequencing to assess whether each TCR beta V gene segment acted as functional or pseudogenic. Donor age, sex, ethnicity and CMV serostatus were collected together with the repertoire data. In a later genetic analysis, genome-wide SNP genotypes for about three fifths of the roughly 670 donors were used, and that subset was treated as a discovery cohort. All discovery cohort repertoires had been generated using a single sequencing platform. Both class I and class II loci were covered by HLA typing, at four-digit resolution. Typing coverage differed by locus: A, B, C, DRB1 and DQB1 were typed in roughly 629-630 donors, DQA1 in about 510, DPA1 in 600 to 610, and DPB1 in roughly 450. A few DR-DQ haplotypes were treated as single units for association and clustering because of strong linkage in the cohort. Across some 400 genotyped donors of the cohort, an average of about 240,000 unique TCR beta nucleotide sequences per donor were sequenced, and approximately 19% of those sequences were non-productive. Results and caveats for the whole study, not just this receptor: A later analysis found that TCR association rates varied across HLA loci, with DRB1 alleles showing the most associated TCRs and HLA-C alleles the fewest. Presence/absence analyses assumed roughly uniform sequencing depth across donors, an assumption that may not hold. It was suggested by the authors that the approach could potentially be generalized to other disease states and immunological phenotypes. The cohort was sequenced for TCR beta chains only, and without alpha or paired-chain data the features that could be detected were limited. A later genetic analysis associated a missense DCLRE1C variant with V-gene and J-gene trimming of TCR beta chains, and an independent cohort replicated the association. A further reported finding was that TCR beta sequences accurately predicted the HLA-A and HLA-B alleles for most subjects in the first cohort. In vitro tests confirmed that three of the cytomegalovirus-associated TCR beta chains recognize cytomegalovirus antigens. Assigning TCR associations to individual alleles was difficult when HLA alleles, especially DR and DQ, strongly co-occurred. The only immune exposure information available for the cohort was CMV serostatus. Linkage disequilibrium might explain the correlated functional status among segregating V segments, but an unknown experimental factor could not be excluded. The study gave a list of under 200 TCR beta chains associated with cytomegalovirus. At a false discovery rate of 0.05, a later analysis linked 16,951 TCR beta sequences to specific HLA alleles. The classifier was reported to diagnose cytomegalovirus status with high specificity and sensitivity in both the original cohort and the validation cohort. A later analysis reported that several top co-occurrence clusters appeared linked to parvovirus B19, influenza, CMV and Epstein-Barr virus. The sequencing pipeline was judged likely to have produced a cluster of highly shared sequence variants as a technical artifact. According to a later genetic analysis, donors in an Asian-associated ancestry cluster had fewer N-insertions in productive TCRs than the approximately 650-donor mean. A later analysis found that HLA-associated TCR beta chains were more clonally expanded and had lower generation probabilities than equally common non-associated chains. Because HLA typing was unavailable for some donors at each locus, only the typed subset was used in association tests. Most TCR sequences were observed very rarely across donors, whereas some public TCRs were present in many individuals. Because counts were too low, about 18 rarely observed V segments, including chromosome 9 orphons, were excluded from the earlier analysis of 587 of the donors. According to a later analysis, most CMV-associated TCR beta chains appeared to be HLA-restricted, and the HLA associations seemed to be driven largely by CMV exposure. In an earlier analysis of approximately 590 of the donors, most TCR beta V segments appeared in productive rearrangements about 87% or about 30% of the time, broadly matching IMGT annotations.

The library was built by means of the immunoSEQ multiplex PCR assay. The multiplex PCR relied on a mix of 60 forward primers for TCR Vbeta segments and 13 reverse primers for TCR Jbeta segments. The CDR3 region of rearranged TCR beta genes was amplified from genomic DNA with a multiplex PCR assay. On the Illumina HiSeq System, the amplified TCR beta libraries were sequenced as 87-base-pair reads. On the authors' methods: Across the 670 or so repertoires, a later analysis counted 80 million or so unique TCR beta chains, 9.5 million to 12 million of which were shared by at least two donors. A nearest-neighbor algorithm error-corrected the raw reads and collapsed the reads into unique sequences, merging closely related sequences to remove PCR and sequencing errors. Alignment of CDR3 sequences to IMGT reference sequences was used to assign V, D and J gene segments. For a sequence to be retained, a match of at least six nucleotides to both a V gene segment and a J gene segment was required. Rearrangements were called productive when the CDR3 lacked stop codons and stayed in frame with V and J; all others were non-productive. CDR3 was defined by IMGT convention, running from the second conserved V-encoded cysteine to the conserved J-encoded phenylalanine. The earlier analysis of some 550 of the donors excluded any sequence lacking an unambiguous match to a single V gene segment. In an earlier analysis of 587 of the donors, V segments were called functional above 56.7% productive rearrangements and were called segregating when the between-donor standard deviation exceeded 5%. To diagnose cytomegalovirus status from the catalog of TCR beta chain sequences, a statistical classification framework was built. In a later analysis, TCR nucleotide sequences were compared against IMGT/GENE-DB human TR gene sequences so that V and J genes could be assigned. Using the TCRdist pipeline, a later analysis assigned CDR3 sequences along with most-parsimonious VDJ recombination scenarios. A later analysis defined each TCR beta chain by its CDR3 amino acid sequence plus V-gene family, and excluded reads lacking a unique V-gene family. In a later analysis, 450 to 600 highly shared, low-generation-probability nucleotide sequences were removed to address suspected cross-contamination and a sequencing artifact. In a later analysis, a clonal expansion index for each public chain was calculated from normalized within-repertoire ranks of inferred template counts. Generation probabilities in a later analysis came from a VDJ recombination model fitted to out-of-frame rearrangements, and those results were checked against IGoR. Hypergeometric tests were used in a later analysis to score TCR-TCR, TCR-HLA and TCR-CMV co-occurrence, with a repertoire-size bias correction applied to the TCR pairs. In a later analysis, false discovery rates were estimated by permuting HLA or CMV assignments 20 times. In a later analysis, co-occurring TCRs were grouped using DBSCAN, with TCRdist sequence similarity added in when clustering inside HLA-allele-positive subsets. Repertoires with fewer than 30,000 or more than 120,000 public chains, plus five repertoires with anomalous nucleotide sharing, were excluded from co-occurrence clustering. The immuneACCESS repertoire file appears here via TCRdb, limited to in-frame rearrangements. These files lack a portion of the clones; in checked studies, under half of the deficit traces to unresolved V genes, and the cause of the others is not known. V and J calls and clone size are given by that table; D and trimming were obtained from the DNA. For this sample there are 200,000 or so clones; around 86% appear just once. The ten largest clones represent 6.3% of the sample.

The cohort consisted of approximately 690 healthy bone marrow donors. Cohort members were all nominally healthy when sampled, although unrecorded immune exposures were likely present. The donor tested CMV seropositive and was one of the 289 seropositive cohort members. A peripheral blood sample was collected from each donor, and TCR beta sequencing was performed on peripheral blood mononuclear cells. Genomic DNA was extracted from the blood cell samples with the Qiagen DNeasy Blood Extraction Kit. The clonotype was recovered from a man in his forties in good health and CMV-seropositive. The sequencing sample was made of PBMCs.

The CDR3 has the sequence CASSALVSGLNTEAFF. The nucleotide sequence is TGTGCCAGCAGCGCCCTGGTGTCCGGGTTGAACACTGAAGCTTTCTTT. The rearrangement combines TRBV5-5 with TRBJ1-1, with the D gene too uncertain to name. Looking up the germline V gene (reference sequence) yields CDR1 SGHKS and CDR2 YYEKEE. The V end loses 4 bases and the J end loses 0 bases, and a stretch of 16 bases separates them. Measured from the cysteine to the phenylalanine, the CDR3 is 16 residues long. Only the CDR3 part of the read is kept: 48 bases, read in frame from the first base.